A single sample is the source of the 3 T cell receptor beta chains below, sequenced in a study of immune evolution from preneoplasia to lung adenocarcinoma. The table came from immunoSEQ multiplex PCR; TCRdb's copy has only in-frame clones and leaves some out. The sample lists 4,500 to 5,000 clones, more than 80% occurring once. Sequencing input: FFPE adjacent normal lung tissue. All receptors come from a donor older than 65 with lung adenocarcinoma.

V usage is TRBV5-4 and J usage is TRBJ2-3; D assignment may be TRBD1 or TRBD2 (6 bases each). The CDR3 runs to 14 residues. V was clipped by 4 bases and J by 2 bases, with 11 bases between them. In germline, CDR1 is SGHNT, CDR2 YYREEE (reference sequence). CDR3 region: CASSNTGATDTQYF. CDR3 in DNA: TGTGCCAGCAGCAACACGGGGGCCACAGATACGCAGTATTTT.

The chain recombines TRBV5-6 with TRBJ2-7; D is possibly TRBD1 (6 bases). This CDR3 is built from 14 residues. Germline V gene data show CDR1 as SGHDT and CDR2 as YYEEEE. Trimming took off 6 bases at V and 2 bases at J, with 15 bases between the two ends. The CDR3 protein is CASTPPGDTYEQYF. The CDR3 bases are TGTGCCAGCACCCCCCCCGGGGACACCTACGAGCAGTACTTC.

The chain uses TRBV29-1 and TRBJ2-2; D gene ambiguous. This CDR3 has 11 residues. Between the trimmed V and J ends, which lost 7 bases and 5 bases, there was a span of 8 bases. Germline V gene sequence: CDR1 SQVTM, CDR2 ANQGSEA. The CDR3 sequence: CSALGTGELFF. The CDR3 coding sequence is TGCAGCGCCTTGGGGACCGGGGAGCTGTTTTTT.